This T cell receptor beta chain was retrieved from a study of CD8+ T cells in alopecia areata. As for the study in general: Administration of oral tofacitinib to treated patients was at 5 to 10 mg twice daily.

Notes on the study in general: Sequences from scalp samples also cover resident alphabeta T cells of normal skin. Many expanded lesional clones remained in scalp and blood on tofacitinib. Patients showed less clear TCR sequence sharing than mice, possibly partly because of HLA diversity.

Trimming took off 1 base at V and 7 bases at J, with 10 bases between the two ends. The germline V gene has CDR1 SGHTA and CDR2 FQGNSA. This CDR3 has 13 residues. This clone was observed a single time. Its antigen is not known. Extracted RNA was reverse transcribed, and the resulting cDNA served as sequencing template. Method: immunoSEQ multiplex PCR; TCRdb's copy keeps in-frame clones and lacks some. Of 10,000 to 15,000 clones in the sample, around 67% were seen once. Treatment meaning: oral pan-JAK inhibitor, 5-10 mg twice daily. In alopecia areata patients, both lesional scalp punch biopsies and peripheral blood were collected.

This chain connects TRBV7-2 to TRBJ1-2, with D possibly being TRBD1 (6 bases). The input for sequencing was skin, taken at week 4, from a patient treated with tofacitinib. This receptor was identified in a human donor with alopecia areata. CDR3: CASSLVGGPGYTF. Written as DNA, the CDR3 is TGTGCCAGCAGCTTAGTAGGGGGGCCTGGCTACACCTTC.